This T cell receptor beta chain came from a study of shared clonotypes between healthy human individuals. Overall study findings and caveats: Among donors, sharing of clonotypes was expected to be affected by sequencing depth. Relative to their counterparts shared across all four donors, non-shared clonotypes exhibited diminished generation probabilities.

The input for sorted-subset replicate PCRs was 200 to 250 ng DNA, 25,000 to 35,000 T cell genomes. TCRdb keeps only in-frame clones here, not all; method: immunoSEQ multiplex PCR. This table holds about 1 million clones, under 80% found once. Concerning this clone: Its antigen remains unidentified.

CDR1 GTSNPN and CDR2 SVGIG come from the germline V gene (reference sequence). Trimming took 6 bases from V and 2 from J; bases not matched to a gene: 4. This CDR3 is 12 amino acids long. What was sequenced was memory CD4+ T cells sorted from blood. As for subset: CD45RA-negative fraction. The chain uses TRBV30 and TRBJ2-7; TRBD1 aligns across 7 bases. The sequence came from a man younger than 35 in good health. CDR3 sequence: CACFGTAYEQYF. CDR3 DNA: TGTGCCTGTTTCGGGACAGCCTACGAGCAGTACTTC. The whole variable domain, filled in from reference TRBV30 and TRBJ2-7, reads SQTIHQWPATLVQPVGSPLSLECTVEGTSNPNLYWYRQAAGRGLQLLFYSVGIGQISSEVPQNLSASRPQDRQFILSSKKLLLSDSGFYLCACFGTAYEQYFGPGTRLTVT.